The 13 T cell receptor beta chains given below trace back to one sample, sequenced in a study of OX40 agonist ivuxolimab in advanced cancers. The assay was immunoSEQ multiplex PCR, and TCRdb's table has in-frame clones only and misses some. The table records some 74,000 clones, roughly four fifths of them present only once. The sample in question was CD4+ or CD8+ T cells sorted from blood, obtained in a trial of the OX40 agonist ivuxolimab. The receptor set was obtained from an adult with an advanced solid tumor such as melanoma, head and neck, liver or kidney cancer.

V is TRBV2 and J is TRBJ2-5; D is perhaps TRBD2 (6 bases). Germline V lookup: CDR1 SNHLY, CDR2 FYNNEI. The germline V and J ends were trimmed by 6 bases and 7 bases, with 18 bases remaining between them. This CDR3 region has 14 residues. The CDR3, as DNA: TGTGCCAGCAGGGGGTTGGGGGGAGAAGGGACCCAGTACTTC. It is translated as CASRGLGGEGTQYF.

The J gene is TRBJ2-4, the V gene TRBV19, with D possibly matching TRBD2 (7 bases). The CDR3 loop spans 14 amino acids. V was clipped by 7 bases and J by 7 bases, with 17 bases between them. CDR1 is LNHDA and CDR2 is SQIVND in the germline V gene (reference sequence). Here the CDR3 reads CASTSLGGPNIQYF. In nucleotides, the CDR3 is TGTGCCAGTACAAGTCTGGGGGGGCCGAACATTCAGTACTTC.

V gene TRBV6-1 combines with J gene TRBJ1-5, with D hard to call. The CDR3 runs to 14 residues. Germline V gene sequence: CDR1 MNHNS, CDR2 SASEGT. The ends were cut back, 3 bases at V and 0 bases at J, with 6 bases in the middle. The CDR3 protein is CASSEGYSNQPQHF. The CDR3 DNA sequence: TGTGCCAGCAGTGAGGGGTATAGCAATCAGCCCCAGCATTTT.

This chain joins TRBV19 and TRBJ1-4; possibly TRBD1 for D (5 bases). The length of the CDR3 is 15 residues. Germline assignment: CDR1 LNHDA and CDR2 SQIVND (reference sequence). V was shortened by 6 bases and J by 0 bases, with 11 bases between the two germline ends. CDR3 nucleotides: TGTGCCAGTAGGAGACAGACAGCAACTAATGAAAAACTGTTTTTT. Amino acid sequence: CASRRQTATNEKLFF.

The V call is TRBV6-1, the J call TRBJ1-2; no firm D call. The germline CDR1 and CDR2 sequences are MNHNS and SASEGT. The V end was cut by 7 bases, the J end by 8 bases, with 14 bases between. This CDR3 has 12 residues. Written as DNA, the CDR3 is TGTGCCAGCACTGAGACTTCAAGCGGCTACACCTTC. Its translation: CASTETSSGYTF.

The chain is built from TRBV11-2 and TRBJ2-6; D remains unclear. V shed 2 bases and J shed 0 bases, with 8 bases lying between them. This CDR3 contains 16 residues. Germline lookup yields CDR1 SGHAT and CDR2 FQNNGV. The CDR3 coding sequence is TGTGCCAGCAGCTTAATACAGTTCTCTGGGGCCAACGTCCTGACTTTC. This sequence encodes CASSLIQFSGANVLTF.

The chain carries TRBV6-6 and TRBJ2-2, with D perhaps matching TRBD1 (6 bases). In germline, CDR1 is MNHNY, CDR2 SVGAGI (reference sequence). CDR3 length equals 15 residues. Trimming left V 7 bases short and J 5 bases short, with 17 bases between. CDR3 region: CASTPLGARTGELFF. In nucleotides, the CDR3 is TGTGCCAGCACTCCGCTGGGGGCGAGAACCGGGGAGCTGTTTTTT.

The CDR3 spells CASSQDQTPGGGNEQYF. CDR3 DNA: TGCGCCAGCAGCCAAGATCAAACCCCCGGAGGGGGCAACGAGCAGTACTTC. The chain joins TRBV4-3 to TRBJ2-7, with D possibly matching TRBD1 (7 bases). Germline V gene sequence: CDR1 LGHNA, CDR2 YSLEER. Between the trimmed V and J ends, which lost 0 bases and 5 bases, there was a span of 20 bases. CDR3 length equals 17 residues.

The sample holds one count of this clone. The junction departs from the called germline gene at one end, perhaps through a read error. Other nucleotide sequences in the sample specify the same CDR3. The chain employs TRBV29-1 and TRBJ1-5; D is ambiguous. There are 14 residues in the CDR3. Germline assignment: CDR1 SQVTM and CDR2 ANQGSEA. In DNA, the CDR3 is TGCAGCGTCTCCGGTGGCCTTAGCAACCAGCCCCAGCATTTT. Translated: CSVSGGLSNQPQHF.

This clone is a singleton in its sample. The chain recombines TRBV29-1 with TRBJ2-7; TRBD2 aligns across 8 bases. Germline values: CDR1 SQVTM, CDR2 ANQGSEA. J gave up 0 bases and V 5 bases, and 6 bases lay outside the gene matches. The CDR3 is 14 residues long. CDR3 DNA: TGCAGCGTTAAGCTAGCGGGTCGCTCCTACGAGCAGTACTTC. Amino acids: CSVKLAGRSYEQYF.

The chain links TRBV5-1 to TRBJ2-3; D possibly corresponds to TRBD1 (5 bases). The ends were cut back, 1 base at V and 14 bases at J, with 14 bases in the middle. The germline CDR1 and CDR2 sequences are SGHRS and YFSETQ. The CDR3 contains 12 residues. The CDR3 protein is CASSLSGLNTYF. CDR3 nucleotides: TGCGCCAGCAGCTTGTCAGGGCTTAATACGTATTTT.

This chain uses TRBV6-5 with TRBJ2-3; D might be TRBD2 (6 bases). The ends were cut back, 0 bases at V and 8 bases at J, with 12 bases in the middle. Germline V gene lookup returns CDR1 MNHEY and CDR2 SVGAGI. The CDR3 sequence is 14 residues long. The CDR3 reads CASSYSRGESTQYF. CDR3 DNA sequence: TGTGCCAGCAGTTACTCGCGGGGTGAGAGTACGCAGTATTTT.

J is TRBJ1-2 and V is TRBV28; 7 nucleotides align to TRBD1. This CDR3 contains 14 residues. Germline assignment: CDR1 MDHEN and CDR2 SYDVKM. The junction had 6 bases not matched to a gene; V was cut back by 4 bases and J by 4 bases. The CDR3 loop reads CASSSGTEGYGYTF. The CDR3 DNA reads as TGTGCCAGCAGTTCCGGGACAGAGGGCTATGGCTACACCTTC.